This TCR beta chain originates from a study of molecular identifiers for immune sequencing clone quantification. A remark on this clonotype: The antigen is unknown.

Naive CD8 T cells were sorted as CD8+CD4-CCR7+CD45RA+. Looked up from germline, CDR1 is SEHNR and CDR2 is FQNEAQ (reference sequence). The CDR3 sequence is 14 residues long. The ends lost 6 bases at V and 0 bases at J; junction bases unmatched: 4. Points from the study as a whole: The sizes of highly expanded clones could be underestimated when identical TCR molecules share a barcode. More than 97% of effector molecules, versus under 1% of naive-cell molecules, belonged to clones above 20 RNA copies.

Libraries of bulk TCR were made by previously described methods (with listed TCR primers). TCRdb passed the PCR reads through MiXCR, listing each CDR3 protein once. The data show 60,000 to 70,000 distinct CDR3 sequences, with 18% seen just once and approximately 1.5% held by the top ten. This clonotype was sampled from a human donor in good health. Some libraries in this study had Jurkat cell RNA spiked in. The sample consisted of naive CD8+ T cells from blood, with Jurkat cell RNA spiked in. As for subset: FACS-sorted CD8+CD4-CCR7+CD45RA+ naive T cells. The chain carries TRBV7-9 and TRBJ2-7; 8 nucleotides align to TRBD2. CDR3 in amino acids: CASSYSGTSYEQYF. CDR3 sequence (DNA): TGTGCCAGCAGTTATAGCGGGACCTCCTACGAGCAGTACTTC.